A selection of T cell receptor beta chains follows, all from one sample in a study of shared clonotypes between healthy human individuals. Method: immunoSEQ multiplex PCR; TCRdb's copy keeps in-frame clones and lacks some. Here the sample spans some 2.1 million clones, roughly 94% being singletons. Input material: naive CD4+ T cells sorted from blood. These receptors were collected from a man aged 18 to 35 in good health. CDR3s include the opening cysteine and the closing phenylalanine or tryptophan. Fields, in order: D gene, V gene, clone size, J gene, CDR3 protein, CDR3 DNA. D genes are given only for firm matches. Rows give clone size only sometimes, using once, few, many, or a class for an expanded clone.

TRBD1	TRBV7-2	NA	TRBJ1-2	CASSAQTGSGYTF	TGTGCCAGCAGCGCCCAGACAGGGAGTGGCTACACCTTC
TRBD1	TRBV28	NA	TRBJ2-7	CASGTGGTYEQYF	TGTGCCAGCGGGACAGGGGGTACCTACGAGCAGTACTTC
TRBD2	TRBV7-8	NA	TRBJ2-7	CASSFSGGAVGEQYF	TGTGCCAGCAGTTTTAGCGGGGGGGCCGTTGGCGAGCAGTACTTC
TRBD1	TRBV6-1	NA	TRBJ1-6	CASGPGGNSPLHF	TGTGCCAGCGGGCCAGGGGGTAATTCACCCCTCCACTTT
TRBD2	TRBV11-2	few	TRBJ2-1	CASSLGSGGARSYNEQFF	TGTGCCAGCAGCTTAGGTAGCGGGGGGGCTCGGTCCTACAATGAGCAGTTCTTC
NA	TRBV4-1	NA	TRBJ2-6	CASSQPTGANVLTF	TGCGCCAGCAGCCAACCCACCGGGGCCAACGTCCTGACTTTC
NA	TRBV7-3	NA	TRBJ2-3	CASSLGPADTQYF	TGTGCCAGCAGCTTAGGACCAGCAGATACGCAGTATTTT
NA	TRBV7-9	NA	TRBJ2-1	CASSYYPTQRQFF	TGTGCCAGCAGCTACTATCCAACACAGAGGCAGTTCTTC
NA	TRBV18	NA	TRBJ2-2	CASSNRTGELFF	TGTGCCAGCTCAAATCGTACCGGGGAGCTGTTTTTT
TRBD1	TRBV6-1	once	TRBJ1-5	CASSVKGQGGNQPQHF	TGTGCCAGCAGTGTAAAGGGACAGGGCGGCAATCAGCCCCAGCATTTT
TRBD1	TRBV4-1	NA	TRBJ2-7	CASSRAGQGALEQYF	TGCGCCAGCAGCCGTGCGGGACAGGGGGCGTTGGAGCAGTACTTC
NA	TRBV11-3	NA	TRBJ1-3	CASSSTQGPGNTIYF	TGTGCCAGCAGCTCAACACAGGGTCCTGGAAACACCATATATTTT
TRBD1	TRBV9	NA	TRBJ2-3	CASSVTGQGTDTQYF	TGTGCCAGCAGCGTAACGGGACAGGGCACAGATACGCAGTATTTT
NA	TRBV2	NA	TRBJ2-1	CASSRADNEQFF	TGTGCCAGCAGCCGCGCCGACAATGAGCAGTTCTTC
NA	TRBV6-6	NA	TRBJ2-2	CASSFRDRGAGELFF	TGTGCCAGCAGTTTCCGGGACCGAGGGGCCGGGGAGCTGTTTTTT